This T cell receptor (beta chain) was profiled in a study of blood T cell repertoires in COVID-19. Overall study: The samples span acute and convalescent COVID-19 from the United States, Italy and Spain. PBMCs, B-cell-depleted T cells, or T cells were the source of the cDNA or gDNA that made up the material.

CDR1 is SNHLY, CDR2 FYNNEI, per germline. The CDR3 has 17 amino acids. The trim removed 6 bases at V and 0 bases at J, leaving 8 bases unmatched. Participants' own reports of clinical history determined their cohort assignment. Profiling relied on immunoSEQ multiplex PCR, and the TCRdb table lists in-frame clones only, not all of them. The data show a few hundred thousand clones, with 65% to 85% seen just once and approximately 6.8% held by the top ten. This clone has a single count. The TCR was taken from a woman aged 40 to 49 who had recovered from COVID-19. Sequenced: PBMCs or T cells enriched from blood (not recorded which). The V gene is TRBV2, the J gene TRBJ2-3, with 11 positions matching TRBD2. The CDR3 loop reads CASRPGLAASSTDTQYF. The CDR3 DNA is TGTGCCAGCAGGCCGGGACTAGCGGCTTCTAGCACAGATACGCAGTATTTT.